This T cell receptor (beta chain) emerged from a study of Ad26.COV2.S vaccination and SARS-CoV-2 variants. Treatment specified: about 20 received Ad26.COV2.S at low or high dose, single or two shots; roughly five received placebo; per-sample allocation not given. It was on day 63 after the first vaccine or placebo injection that samples were taken. The repertoire was sequenced with immunoSEQ multiplex PCR; TCRdb's copy has only in-frame clones and lacks some. The table records 500,000 or so clones, around nine tenths of them present only once. This CDR3 spans 15 amino acids. The V gene's germline CDR1 is SGHNT and CDR2 YENEEA. Trimming took 5 bases from V and 3 from J; bases not matched to a gene: 8.

Specimen: peripheral blood, collected in a trial of Ad26.COV2.S vaccine versus placebo. The TCR originated in a person aged 18-65 years who received the Ad26.COV2.S COVID-19 vaccine or a placebo. The chain recombines TRBV11-3 with TRBJ2-3, with TRBD1 matching over 7 bases. CDR3 in amino acids: CASSPRDSSTDTQYF. The CDR3 region has the DNA TGTGCCAGCAGCCCCCGGGACAGCTCTACAGATACGCAGTATTTT.